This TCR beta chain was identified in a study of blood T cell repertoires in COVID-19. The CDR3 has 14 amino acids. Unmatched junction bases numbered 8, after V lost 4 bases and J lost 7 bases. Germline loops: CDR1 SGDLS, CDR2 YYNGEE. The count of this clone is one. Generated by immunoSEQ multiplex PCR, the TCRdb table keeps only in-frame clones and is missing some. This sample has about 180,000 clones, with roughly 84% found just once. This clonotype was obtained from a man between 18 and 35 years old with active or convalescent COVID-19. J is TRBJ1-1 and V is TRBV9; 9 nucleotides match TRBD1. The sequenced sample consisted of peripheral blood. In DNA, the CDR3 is TGTGCCAGCAGCTCTCGGACAGGGGCCTATGAAGCTTTCTTT. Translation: CASSSRTGAYEAFF.